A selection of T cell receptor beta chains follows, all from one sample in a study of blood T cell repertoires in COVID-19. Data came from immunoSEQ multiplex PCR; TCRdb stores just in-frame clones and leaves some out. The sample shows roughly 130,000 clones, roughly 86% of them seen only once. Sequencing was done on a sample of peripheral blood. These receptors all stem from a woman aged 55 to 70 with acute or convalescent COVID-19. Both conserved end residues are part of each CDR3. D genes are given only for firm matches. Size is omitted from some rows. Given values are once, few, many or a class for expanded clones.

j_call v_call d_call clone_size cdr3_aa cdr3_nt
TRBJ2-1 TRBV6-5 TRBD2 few CASIRTSGNEQFF TGTGCCAGCATAAGGACTAGCGGCAATGAGCAGTTCTTC
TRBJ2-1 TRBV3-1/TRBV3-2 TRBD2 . CASSQTGLDYNEQFF TGTGCCAGCAGCCAAACAGGACTAGACTACAATGAGCAGTTCTTC
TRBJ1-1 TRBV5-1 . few CASSLSARGTEAFF TGCGCCAGCAGCTTGAGCGCTAGGGGCACTGAAGCTTTCTTT
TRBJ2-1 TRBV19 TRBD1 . CASTSGQPYNEQFF TGTGCCAGTACCTCGGGACAGCCCTACAATGAGCAGTTCTTC
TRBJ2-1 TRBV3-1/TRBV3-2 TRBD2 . CASSLRTSGSNEQFF TGTGCCAGCAGCCTTAGGACTAGCGGGAGCAATGAGCAGTTCTTC
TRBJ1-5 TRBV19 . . CASIKGVNQPQHF TGTGCCAGTATAAAAGGGGTCAATCAGCCCCAGCATTTT
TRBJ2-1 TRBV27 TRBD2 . CASSPFPSGSSYNEQFF TGTGCCAGCAGTCCGTTCCCTAGCGGGAGCTCCTACAATGAGCAGTTCTTC
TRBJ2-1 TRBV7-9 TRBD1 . CASSLSGGDGGEQFF TGTGCCAGCAGCTTATCAGGGGGCGATGGAGGTGAGCAGTTCTTC
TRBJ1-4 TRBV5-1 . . CASSLAGGRGRSEKLFF TGCGCCAGCAGCTTGGCGGGCGGCAGGGGAAGGAGTGAAAAACTGTTTTTT
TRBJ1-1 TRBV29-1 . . CSVAGGLLLNTEAFF TGCAGCGTTGCGGGGGGATTACTTTTGAACACTGAAGCTTTCTTT
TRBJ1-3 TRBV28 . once CASRLDMSSGNTIYF TGTGCCAGCAGGCTAGATATGAGCTCTGGAAACACCATATATTTT
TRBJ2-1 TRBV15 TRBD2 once CATISPAGDYNEQFF TGTGCCACCATTTCACCAGCGGGAGACTACAATGAGCAGTTCTTC
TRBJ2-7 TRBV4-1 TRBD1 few CASSQLPGQGRTYEQYF TGCGCCAGCAGCCAACTACCAGGACAGGGTCGGACCTACGAGCAGTACTTC
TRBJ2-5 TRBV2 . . CASKTLNQETQYF TGTGCCAGCAAGACACTGAACCAAGAGACCCAGTACTTC
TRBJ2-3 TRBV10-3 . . CAISDSGTDTQYF TGTGCCATCAGTGACTCCGGCACAGATACGCAGTATTTT
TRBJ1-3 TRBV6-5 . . CASRGDPGNTIYF TGTGCCAGCAGGGGAGATCCTGGAAACACCATATATTTT
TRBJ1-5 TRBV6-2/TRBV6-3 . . CASSYYPGLSNQPQHF TGTGCCAGCAGTTACTATCCGGGACTTAGCAATCAGCCCCAGCATTTT
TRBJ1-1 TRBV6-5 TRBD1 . CASSYGTGGLNTEAFF TGTGCCAGCAGTTACGGGACAGGGGGACTGAACACTGAAGCTTTCTTT
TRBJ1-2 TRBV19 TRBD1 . CASSIPTGQGGLGYGYTF TGTGCCAGTAGTATACCTACGGGACAGGGCGGCCTAGGATATGGCTACACCTTC
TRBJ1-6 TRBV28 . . CASTLRGPNSPLHF TGTGCCAGCACCCTCAGGGGACCAAATTCACCCCTCCACTTT
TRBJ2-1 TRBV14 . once CASSSRGEQFF TGTGCCAGCAGCTCGCGAGGTGAGCAGTTCTTC
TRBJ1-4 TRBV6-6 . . CASSYRDEKLFF TGTGCCAGCAGTTACCGGGATGAAAAACTGTTTTTT
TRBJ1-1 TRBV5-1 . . CASNERGHLNTEAFF TGCGCCAGCAACGAGCGGGGACATCTGAACACTGAAGCTTTCTTT
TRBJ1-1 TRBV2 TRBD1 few CASSGQGRTEAFF TGTGCCAGCAGTGGACAGGGGAGGACTGAAGCTTTCTTT
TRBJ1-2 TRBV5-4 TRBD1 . CASSPKSGGTVINYGYTF TGTGCCAGCAGCCCCAAATCAGGGGGCACTGTGATTAACTATGGCTACACCTTC
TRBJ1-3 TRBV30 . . CAWSVLAVRNTIYF TGTGCCTGGAGTGTATTAGCAGTAAGAAACACCATATATTTT
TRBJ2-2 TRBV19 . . CASTMRITGELFF TGTGCCAGTACGATGCGTATCACCGGGGAGCTGTTTTTT
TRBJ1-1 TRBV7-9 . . CASSLQGGVGNTEAFF TGTGCCAGCAGTTTGCAGGGTGGGGTAGGGAACACTGAAGCTTTCTTT
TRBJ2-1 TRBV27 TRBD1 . CASSLFGTGWGDEQFF TGTGCCAGCAGTTTATTTGGGACAGGGTGGGGCGATGAGCAGTTCTTC
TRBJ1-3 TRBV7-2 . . CASSSVGRVPGNTIYF TGTGCCAGCAGCTCCGTGGGTCGGGTCCCTGGAAACACCATATATTTT
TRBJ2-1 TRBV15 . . CATSRDFSDGEQFF TGTGCCACCAGCAGGGACTTCTCCGATGGTGAGCAGTTCTTC
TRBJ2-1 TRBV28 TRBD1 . CATSTGVQDEQFF TGTGCCACTTCCACAGGGGTTCAGGATGAGCAGTTCTTC
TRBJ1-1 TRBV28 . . CASSLGQNTEAFF TGTGCCAGCAGTCTGGGGCAGAACACTGAAGCTTTCTTT
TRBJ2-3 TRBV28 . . CASSLPRDTQYF TGTGCCAGCAGTTTACCCCGAGATACGCAGTATTTT
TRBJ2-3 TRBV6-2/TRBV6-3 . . CASSYSRGVTDTQYF TGTGCCAGCAGTTATTCGAGAGGTGTGACAGATACGCAGTATTTT
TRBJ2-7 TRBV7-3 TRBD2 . CASSLLAGESEQYF TGTGCCAGCAGCTTACTAGCGGGAGAAAGCGAGCAGTACTTC
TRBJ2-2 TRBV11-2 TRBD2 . CASSIGLGPTGELFF TGTGCCAGCAGCATCGGACTAGGACCCACCGGGGAGCTGTTTTTT
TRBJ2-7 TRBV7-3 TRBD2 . CASSLGLAGVYEQYF TGTGCCAGCAGCTTAGGACTAGCGGGAGTCTACGAGCAGTACTTC
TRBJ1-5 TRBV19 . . CASSLWEGQVQPQHF TGTGCCAGTTCTCTTTGGGAGGGTCAAGTTCAGCCCCAGCATTTT
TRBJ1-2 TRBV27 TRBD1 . CASSSRGTAAGYTF TGTGCCAGCAGCTCCCGTGGGACAGCGGCTGGCTACACCTTC
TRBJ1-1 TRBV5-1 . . CASSFTTGTEAFF TGCGCCAGCAGCTTCACAACGGGCACTGAAGCTTTCTTT
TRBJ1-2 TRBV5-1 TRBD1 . CASSLAEPPGGYGYTF TGCGCCAGCAGCTTGGCCGAACCTCCAGGGGGCTATGGCTACACCTTC
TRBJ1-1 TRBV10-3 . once CAISVGGNTEAFF TGTGCCATCAGTGTCGGGGGAAACACTGAAGCTTTCTTT
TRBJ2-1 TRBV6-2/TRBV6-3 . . CASSYQYNEQFF TGTGCCAGCAGTTACCAGTACAATGAGCAGTTCTTC
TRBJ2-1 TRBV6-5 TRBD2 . CASHLAGGSNEQFF TGTGCCAGCCATCTAGCGGGAGGTTCTAATGAGCAGTTCTTC